This T cell receptor beta chain was sequenced in a study of shared clonotypes between healthy human individuals. In the study overall: Plates per donor: three CD4 naive, three CD4 memory, two CD8 naive, one CD8 memory. Study conclusions and caveats: The researchers took only blood, and tissue repertoires probably look different. Generally, estimated richness proved larger in naive subsets than it did in memory subsets.

On this clone itself: Its antigen is not known.

Assay: immunoSEQ multiplex PCR; the TCRdb copy retains only in-frame clones and omits some. The table lists about 320,000 clones, around 90% of them singletons, with around 15% in the top ten. Germline CDR1 SGDLS, CDR2 YYNGEE. CDR3 length equals 17 residues. The V segment lost 3 bases and the J segment 7 bases; nucleotides outside the gene matches: 10. This chain joins TRBV9 and TRBJ2-3, with 14 bases lining up with TRBD2. The receptor was derived from a young man in good health. The source material was memory CD8+ T cells sorted from blood. Described subset: CD45RO+ cells pooled with CCR7-negative TemRA cells. The CDR3 DNA reads TGTGCCAGCAGCGGTCCGACTAGCGGGAGGGCCTGGAATACGCAGTATTTT. Its translation is CASSGPTSGRAWNTQYF.